The 21 T cell receptor beta chains below come from one sample, sequenced in a study of T cells after yellow fever vaccination. TCRdb reanalysed the 5' RACE reads using MiXCR and keeps one entry per CDR3 protein. Among 500,000 to 650,000 distinct CDR3 sequences listed, approximately 15% were seen once. This specimen consisted of PBMCs, obtained on the day of the yellow fever booster vaccination. The receptors originated from a young man who received the YFV17D yellow fever vaccine.

The rearrangement links TRBV29-1 to TRBJ2-1; 15 positions agree with TRBD2. There are 14 residues in the CDR3. Germline loops: CDR1 SQVTM, CDR2 ANQGSEA. Unmatched junction bases numbered 6, after V lost 6 bases and J lost 9 bases. The CDR3 loop is CSVAGLAGGPEQFF. The CDR3 DNA reads as TGCAGCGTGGCTGGACTAGCGGGAGGGCCTGAGCAGTTCTTC.

The CDR3 sequence is CAISESRLNQPQHF. The CDR3 coding sequence is TGTGCCATCAGTGAGTCGAGATTAAATCAGCCCCAGCATTTT. V is TRBV10-3 and J is TRBJ1-5, with D unresolved. The CDR3 covers 14 residues. V was trimmed by 0 bases and J by 4 bases, leaving 7 bases between them. Germline assignment: CDR1 ENHRY and CDR2 SYGVKD.

This clonotype has more than one count but fewer than ten. The CDR3 region is CASGRPRGEQFF. The DNA for the CDR3 is TGTGCTAGTGGTCGCCCGAGGGGGGAGCAGTTCTTC. The rearrangement joins TRBV12-5 to TRBJ2-1; D possibly corresponds to TRBD1 (6 bases). V was pared by 5 bases and J by 10 bases, with 12 bases between. The length of the CDR3 is 12 residues. The germline V gene has CDR1 LGHNT and CDR2 FRNRAP.

This clonotype was picked up a small number of times. The chain links TRBV7-6 to TRBJ2-3; 11 bases align to TRBD2. The CDR3 has 15 amino acids. The germline V gene encodes CDR1 SGHVS and CDR2 FNYEAQ. V shed 5 bases and J 2 bases; nucleotides not matched to a gene: 3. The CDR3 nucleotides are TGTGCCAGCAGCCCACTAGCGGGGGTCACAGATACGCAGTATTTT. Amino acid sequence: CASSPLAGVTDTQYF.

This clonotype showed up just a few times. V and J are TRBV2 and TRBJ2-2, with 10 bases lining up with TRBD1. Trimming cost V 6 bases and J 7 bases; bases outside gene matches: 11. Germline V gene lookup returns CDR1 SNHLY and CDR2 FYNNEI. The CDR3 runs to 16 residues. The CDR3 coding sequence is TGTGCCAGCAGCTCCGGGACAGGGGAAGGGAACGGGGAGCTGTTTTTT. The encoded protein is CASSSGTGEGNGELFF.

The genes are TRBV20-1 and TRBJ2-5, with 9 bases matching TRBD2. The CDR3 is 13 residues long. The germline V gene has CDR1 DFQATT and CDR2 SNEGSKA (reference sequence). Written as DNA, the CDR3 is TGCAGCGTGGCTAGCGGGACCCAAGAGACCCAGTACTTC. Translated, it gives CSVASGTQETQYF.

This clonotype showed up just a few times. V gene TRBV20-1 combines with J gene TRBJ2-5; 8 bases are a match to TRBD2. The CDR3 is 16 amino acids. Germline V lookup: CDR1 DFQATT, CDR2 SNEGSKA (reference sequence). V lost 1 base, J lost 4 bases, and 11 bases stayed unmatched. CDR3 protein: CSARALPGLVRETQYF. In nucleotides, the CDR3 is TGCAGTGCTAGAGCCCTACCGGGACTAGTTCGAGAGACCCAGTACTTC.

This clonotype was seen a few times. The chain combines TRBV20-1 with TRBJ2-3; 12 nucleotides match TRBD2. This CDR3 has 15 residues. The V gene's germline CDR1 is DFQATT and CDR2 SNEGSKA (reference sequence). Losses at the gene ends were 6 bases for V and 0 bases for J; bases not matched to a gene: 4. CDR3 nucleotide sequence: TGCAGTGCGGGGGGGACTAGCGGGAGCACAGATACGCAGTATTTT. Translation gives CSAGGTSGSTDTQYF.

This clonotype turned up a few times. The chain links TRBV20-1 to TRBJ1-2; 9 nucleotides align to TRBD1. This CDR3 region has 18 residues. Germline values: CDR1 DFQATT, CDR2 SNEGSKA (reference sequence). After removal of 3 bases from V and 0 bases from J, the junction contained 14 bases not matched to a gene. The CDR3, as DNA: TGCAGTGCTAGTAGCTCACAGGGGGCGCTCCTAACTAACTATGGCTACACCTTC. This sequence encodes CSASSSQGALLTNYGYTF.

On this clonotype: A much larger clone differs from this one at a single base, so this may be a read error. The chain recombines TRBV20-1 with TRBJ2-5; 7 positions agree with TRBD2. Germline-derived CDR1 and CDR2 are DFQATT and SNEGSKA (reference sequence). The CDR3 runs to 15 residues. The CDR3 region has the DNA TGCTGTGCTAGAGACACCGGGAGGATAGGAGAGACCCAGTACTTC. Translating it yields CCARDTGRIGETQYF.

V and J are TRBV10-3 and TRBJ2-5; unclear D gene. The CDR3 covers 13 residues. V was cut by 9 bases and J by 5 bases, with 16 bases left in between. CDR1 is ENHRY and CDR2 is SYGVKD in the germline V gene. CDR3 sequence: CAMAARPRETQYF. The DNA of the CDR3 is TGTGCCATGGCGGCACGGCCTCGGGAGACCCAGTACTTC.

The chain joins TRBV29-1 to TRBJ1-1, with 9 positions matching TRBD1. Germline CDR1 reads SQVTM; CDR2 reads ANQGSEA. The CDR3 spans 13 residues. The V segment lost 7 bases and the J segment 5 bases; nucleotides outside the gene matches: 8. CDR3 DNA: TGCAGCGCCCAGGGACAGGGTTTAACTGAAGCTTTCTTT. This codes for CSAQGQGLTEAFF.

There are a few counts of this clonotype. The chain is built from TRBV12-3 or TRBV12-4 and TRBJ1-5; no reliable D call. The germline V and J ends were trimmed by 5 bases and 0 bases, with 8 bases remaining between them. This CDR3 comprises 14 residues. The CDR3 loop reads CASSTYYSNQPQHF. In DNA form, the CDR3 reads TGTGCCAGCAGTACTTATTATAGCAATCAGCCCCAGCATTTT.

The sample holds a few counts of this clonotype. The chain has TRBV3-1 and TRBJ2-1; D gene unclear. In germline, CDR1 is LGHDT, CDR2 YNNKEL (reference sequence). Trimming stripped 3 bases from V and 6 bases from J, with 12 bases between. The CDR3 covers 14 residues. CDR3 bases: TGTGCCAGCAGCCAGGTCCCGGGTTTCAATGAGCAGTTCTTC. Translating it yields CASSQVPGFNEQFF.

This clonotype was seen at least ten times. This chain connects TRBV7-9 to TRBJ2-1; D is possibly TRBD1 (6 bases). Trimming removed 5 bases from V and 8 bases from J, with 16 bases in between. The CDR3 consists of 14 residues. The germline CDR1 and CDR2 sequences are SEHNR and FQNEAQ (reference sequence). CDR3 residues: CASSPPAQGYEQFF. The CDR3 DNA sequence: TGTGCCAGCAGCCCCCCAGCACAGGGTTATGAGCAGTTCTTC.

The table lists this clonotype with a few counts. CDR3 nucleotides: TGTGCCAGCAGACGTCCGGGCTCAAGGGAGGGTTGGGAGCAGTACTTC. Residues: CASRRPGSREGWEQYF. This chain uses TRBV28 with TRBJ2-7; 7 positions match TRBD2. The ends lost 6 bases at V and 7 bases at J; junction bases unmatched: 18. Germline V lookup: CDR1 MDHEN, CDR2 SYDVKM. CDR3 length: 16 residues.

This clonotype turned up a few times. V and J are TRBV11-1 and TRBJ2-2; no clear D. Trimming cost V 6 bases and J 4 bases, with 6 bases left between them. Germline V gene data show CDR1 as SGHAT and CDR2 as FQDESV (reference sequence). CDR3 length equals 12 residues. The CDR3 nucleotides read TGTGCCAGCAGAGACCCCACCGGGGAGCTGTTTTTT. It is translated as CASRDPTGELFF.

A few counts support this clonotype. This sequence joins TRBV2 and TRBJ2-4, with D unresolved. Germline V gene data show CDR1 as SNHLY and CDR2 as FYNNEI. The CDR3 totals 13 residues. V dropped 7 bases and J dropped 6 bases, with 13 bases sitting between them. The CDR3 DNA follows: TGTGCCAGCATGGGGAAATCCGTAAACATTCAGTACTTC. This codes for CASMGKSVNIQYF.

This clonotype was detected only a few times. The V gene is TRBV6-5, the J gene TRBJ2-7; D may be TRBD2 (5 bases). The CDR3 length is 16 residues. Germline V gives CDR1 MNHEY, CDR2 SVGAGI. Trimming pared 0 bases from V and 0 bases from J, leaving 12 bases between. The CDR3, as DNA: TGTGCCAGCAGTTACTCGCGTATAGGAGGCTCCTACGAGCAGTACTTC. Its protein is CASSYSRIGGSYEQYF.

This chain joins TRBV5-1 and TRBJ2-1; D might be TRBD2 (6 bases). The CDR3 sequence is 15 residues long. V lost 1 base and J lost 5, with 13 bases in between. Per the germline V gene, CDR1 is SGHRS and CDR2 is YFSETQ. The CDR3, as DNA: TGCGCCAGCAGCTTGTTTCGGGGGTCTGACAATGAGCAGTTCTTC. Its translation is CASSLFRGSDNEQFF.

This clonotype has only a few counts. The rearrangement uses TRBV7-2 and TRBJ2-5; D is ambiguous. Germline V gene lookup returns CDR1 SGHTA and CDR2 FQGNSA. Trimming took 3 bases from V and 3 from J, leaving 11 bases between them. CDR3 size: 14 residues. The CDR3 here is CASSFSRLKETQYF. The CDR3 DNA is TGTGCCAGCAGCTTCAGCAGATTAAAAGAGACCCAGTACTTC. Variable domain in full (rest from reference TRBV7-2 and TRBJ2-5): GAGVSQSPSNKVTEKGKDVELRCDPISGHTALYWYRQSLGQGLEFLIYFQGNSAPDKSGLPSDRFSAERTGGSVSTLTIQRTQQEDSAVYLCASSFSRLKETQYFGPGTRLLVL.